These 3 T cell receptor beta chains were all obtained from the same sample, sequenced in a study of blood T cell repertoires in COVID-19. Clones were read by immunoSEQ multiplex PCR, and TCRdb kept only the in-frame ones, dropping some. The profile shows about 160,000 clones, more than 75% of them singletons. Sequenced material: peripheral blood. The receptors were sampled from a man aged 70 or older with acute or convalescent COVID-19.

This sequence joins TRBV13 and TRBJ2-7, with D possibly matching TRBD1 (6 bases). From germline, CDR1 is PRHDT and CDR2 FYEKMQ (reference sequence). The CDR3 has 13 amino acids. Between the trimmed V and J ends, which lost 5 bases and 10 bases, there was a span of 18 bases. The CDR3 coding sequence is TGTGCCAGCAGCCCAGGGGCCAGGGCGAAACAGTACTTC. Translation: CASSPGARAKQYF. The full variable domain, in which reference TRBV13 and TRBJ2-7 provide the parts outside the CDR3, is AAGVIQSPRHLIKEKRETATLKCYPIPRHDTVYWYQQGPGQDPQFLISFYEKMQSDKGSIPDRFSAQQFSDYHSELNMSSLELGDSALYFCASSPGARAKQYFGPGTRLTVT.

The CDR3: CASSLVPTAYSYEQYF. The DNA for the CDR3 is TGTGCCAGCAGCTTGGTCCCGACAGCTTACTCCTACGAGCAGTACTTC. This chain joins TRBV5-8 and TRBJ2-7; D might be TRBD1 (5 bases). This CDR3 comprises 16 residues. Germline V lookup: CDR1 SGHTS, CDR2 YDEGEE. Trimming took 0 bases from V and 0 from J, leaving 13 bases between them.

The chain employs TRBV5-4 and TRBJ2-3; 10 bases match TRBD2. From germline, CDR1 is SGHNT and CDR2 YYREEE (reference sequence). The CDR3 extends over 15 amino acids. Trimming cost V 3 bases and J 4 bases; bases outside gene matches: 5. CDR3 amino acids: CASSSLAGVADTQYF. For the CDR3, the DNA is TGTGCCAGCAGCTCGCTAGCGGGAGTGGCAGATACGCAGTATTTT.